The entry below gives a single T cell receptor (beta chain) sequence along with its context. Its antigen is undetermined. These data belong to a study of T cell responses to AZD1222 COVID-19 vaccine. Produced via immunoSEQ multiplex PCR; TCRdb's table is partial and in-frame only. In the table there are 150,000 to 200,000 clones, approximately 86% of which are singletons. The CDR3 totals 13 residues. Germline V gene data show CDR1 as SGHDN and CDR2 as FVKESK. V lost 1 base to trimming and J lost 4 bases, with 7 bases between them. Study-level results: Donor demographics were predominantly white British with a female majority; clonal diversity may be underestimated. Only a handful of AZD1222 recipients, more than five in all, had baseline seropositivity. Without day 14 samples, only post-peak T cell repertoires were studied.

The rearrangement links TRBV14 to TRBJ2-5, with D perhaps matching TRBD2 (5 bases). Sample: peripheral blood, taken on day 0 of AZD1222 vaccination. The receptor comes from an adult in good health. For the CDR3, the DNA is TGTGCCAGCAGCCAAGTGGGGAGAGAGACCCAGTACTTC. Translated: CASSQVGRETQYF.